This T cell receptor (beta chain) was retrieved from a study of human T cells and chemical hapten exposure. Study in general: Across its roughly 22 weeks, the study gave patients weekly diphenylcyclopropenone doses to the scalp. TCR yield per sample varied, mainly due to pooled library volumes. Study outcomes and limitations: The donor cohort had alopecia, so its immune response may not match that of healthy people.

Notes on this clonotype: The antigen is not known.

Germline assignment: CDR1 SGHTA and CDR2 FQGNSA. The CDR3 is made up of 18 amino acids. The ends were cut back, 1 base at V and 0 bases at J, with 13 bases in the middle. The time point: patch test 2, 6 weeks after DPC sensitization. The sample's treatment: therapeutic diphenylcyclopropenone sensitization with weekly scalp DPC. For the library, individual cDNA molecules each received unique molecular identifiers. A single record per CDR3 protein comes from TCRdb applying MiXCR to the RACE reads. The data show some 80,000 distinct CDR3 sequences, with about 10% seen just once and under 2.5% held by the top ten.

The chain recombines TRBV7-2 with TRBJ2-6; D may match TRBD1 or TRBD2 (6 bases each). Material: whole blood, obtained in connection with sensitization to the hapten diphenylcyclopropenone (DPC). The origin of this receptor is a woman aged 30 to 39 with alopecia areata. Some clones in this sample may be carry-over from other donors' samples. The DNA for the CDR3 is TGTGCCAGCAGCTTAGGGGTGACGGGGGCCTCTGGGGCCAACGTCCTGACTTTC. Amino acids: CASSLGVTGASGANVLTF.